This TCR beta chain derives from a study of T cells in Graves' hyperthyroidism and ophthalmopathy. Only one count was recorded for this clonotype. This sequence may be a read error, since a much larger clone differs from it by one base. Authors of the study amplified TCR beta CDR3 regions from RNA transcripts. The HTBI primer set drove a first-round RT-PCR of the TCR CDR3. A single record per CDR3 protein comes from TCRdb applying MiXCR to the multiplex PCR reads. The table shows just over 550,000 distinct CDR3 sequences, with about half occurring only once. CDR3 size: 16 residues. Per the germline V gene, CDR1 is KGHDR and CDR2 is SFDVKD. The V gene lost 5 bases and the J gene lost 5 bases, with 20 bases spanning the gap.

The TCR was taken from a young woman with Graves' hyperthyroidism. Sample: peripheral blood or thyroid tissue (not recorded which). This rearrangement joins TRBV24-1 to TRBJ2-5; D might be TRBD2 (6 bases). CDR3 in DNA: TGTGCCACCAGTGCGGCGTTAGGGGAGGAAACGGAGACCCAGTACTTC. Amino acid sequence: CATSAALGEETETQYF.